This T cell receptor beta chain was obtained from a study of cytomegalovirus exposure and HLA in healthy donors (dated by TCRdb to the late 2010s). Describing the broader study: According to a later analysis, one platform produced both the 110 or so validation repertoires and the 720 or so repertoires of the first cohort. In addition to the first cohort of approximately 650 subjects, a separate validation cohort of 120 different subjects was used. The study aimed to test whether signatures of past pathogen exposure could be identified by cataloging public T cell receptors. To predict cytomegalovirus infection status, the study combined high-throughput TCR immunosequencing, statistical association of individual TCRs with disease status, and machine learning. The investigation overall reported the following: A later analysis lacked HLA typing for the validation cohort, so it scored co-occurrence in that cohort across all 120 or so repertoires. Most TCR sequences were observed very rarely across donors, whereas some public TCRs were present in many individuals. Cytomegalovirus status was reported to be diagnosed by the classifier with high specificity and sensitivity in both the original and validation cohorts. The authors suggested that the approach could potentially be extended to other disease states and immunological phenotypes. A few of the identified cytomegalovirus-associated TCR beta chains were confirmed in vitro to be specific for cytomegalovirus antigens. Subsequent analysis determined that TCRs grouped into clusters in the first cohort also showed a tendency toward co-occurrence across the approximately 110 validation repertoires, and about 94% of cluster scores exceeded 0. The study gave a list of 150 to 200 TCR beta chains associated with cytomegalovirus.

With respect to this clone: Its binding antigen is unknown. It has no much larger one-base neighbor in the sample; base qualities were not kept.

The donors belonged to the validation cohort of over a hundred subjects, which was separate from the roughly 670-subject first cohort. A distance of 15 bases separates the germline ends of V and J, which lose 0 bases and 7 bases respectively. From the cysteine up to the phenylalanine, the CDR3 has a length of 16 residues. The kept DNA is CDR3 alone, 48 bases in frame from the first base. CDR1 and CDR2 were assigned from the germline V gene as MNHEY and SVGAGI. The library came from the immunoSEQ multiplex PCR assay. The authors' pipeline ran thus. A statistical classification framework was developed to diagnose cytomegalovirus status using the catalog of TCR beta chain sequences. TCRdb obtained this table from immuneACCESS and retained in-frame rearrangements with V and J assigned. These tables miss some clones; where compared with another copy, unresolved V genes account for less than half of the shortfall, and the remainder is unexplained. The V and J calls and the clone size are those of that table, but D and trimming were determined from the DNA. For this sample there are 71,000 or so clones; 85% to 95% appear just once. The ten largest clones take up under 1.5% of the sample.

The receptor was isolated from a young man in good health and CMV-seropositive. The specimen sequenced was PBMCs. The chain employs TRBV6-5 and TRBJ2-2, with no confidently assigned D gene. The DNA sequence is as follows: TGTGCCAGCAGTTACTCGTACTCCCGGCGCGGCGGGGAGCTGTTTTTT. The translation is CASSYSYSRRGGELFF.